These 21 T cell receptor beta chains originate from one sample sequenced in a study of OX40 agonist ivuxolimab in advanced cancers. Profiled with immunoSEQ multiplex PCR; TCRdb holds only in-frame clones, not every one. The sample lists 80,000 to 130,000 clones; about nine tenths were seen once. Sequencing used CD4+ or CD8+ T cells sorted from blood, obtained in a trial of the OX40 agonist ivuxolimab. Every receptor here comes from an adult with an advanced solid tumor such as melanoma, head and neck, liver or kidney cancer.

The rearrangement joins TRBV28 to TRBJ1-6; maybe TRBD1 (5 bases). The CDR3 length is 14 residues. V was clipped by 2 bases and J by 7 bases, with 9 bases between them. Germline loops: CDR1 MDHEN, CDR2 SYDVKM. The CDR3 protein is CASSLDRQNSPLHF. CDR3 nucleotides: TGTGCCAGCAGTTTAGACCGACAGAATTCACCCCTCCACTTT.

The J gene is TRBJ1-2, the V gene TRBV6-6; D is perhaps TRBD1 (5 bases). CDR3 length: 12 amino acids. Germline V lookup: CDR1 MNHNY, CDR2 SVGAGI (reference sequence). V was shortened by 6 bases and J by 8 bases, with 13 bases between the two germline ends. The CDR3 DNA sequence: TGTGCCAGCAGAACGGGGGATATAGGCTACACCTTC. Its translation: CASRTGDIGYTF.

J is TRBJ2-7 and V is TRBV30; D possibly corresponds to TRBD1 (6 bases). With 0 bases removed from V and 4 bases from J, the gap between germline ends came to 13 bases. Per germline, CDR1 GTSNPN and CDR2 SVGIG (reference sequence). CDR3 length: 14 residues. DNA of the CDR3: TGTGCCTGGAGTGTAGGTGGGGGCGCGTACGAGCAGTACTTC. This gives the protein CAWSVGGGAYEQYF.

The sample holds one count of this clone. The rearrangement links TRBV7-9 to TRBJ2-7, with 7 bases identical to TRBD1. This CDR3 is built from 15 residues. Germline values: CDR1 SEHNR, CDR2 FQNEAQ (reference sequence). The V and J ends lost 5 bases and 5 bases, in that order; junction bases with no gene match: 12. CDR3 amino acids: CASSPTGVVGNEQYF. The DNA of the CDR3 is TGTGCCAGCAGCCCCACAGGGGTGGTCGGAAACGAGCAGTACTTC.

This chain joins TRBV9 and TRBJ1-1; unclear D gene. CDR1 is SGDLS, CDR2 YYNGEE, per germline. Trimming removed 0 bases at V and 3 bases at J, with 6 bases between. The CDR3 is 13 amino acids. CDR3 sequence: CASSVDSYTEAFF. As DNA, the CDR3 is TGTGCCAGCAGCGTAGACAGCTACACTGAAGCTTTCTTT.

The chain carries TRBV7-2 and TRBJ2-3; tentative D call: TRBD1 (5 bases). Germline lookup yields CDR1 SGHTA and CDR2 FQGNSA. CDR3 length: 13 residues. V was clipped by 5 bases and J by 7 bases, with 13 bases between them. The CDR3 DNA reads TGTGCCAGCAGCCGCGACGGACAATATACGCAGTATTTT. It yields the protein CASSRDGQYTQYF.

The V gene is TRBV30, the J gene TRBJ2-4, with D tentatively TRBD1 or TRBD2 (5 bases each). V dropped 0 bases and J dropped 0 bases, with 9 bases sitting between them. The CDR3 consists of 15 residues. CDR1 GTSNPN and CDR2 SVGIG come from the germline V gene (reference sequence). CDR3 loop: CAWSVRGVAKNIQYF. CDR3 DNA sequence: TGTGCCTGGAGTGTACGAGGGGTAGCCAAAAACATTCAGTACTTC.

There are a few counts of this clone. V gene TRBV7-9 combines with J gene TRBJ2-1; 9 bases match TRBD2. Germline assignment: CDR1 SEHNR and CDR2 FQNEAQ (reference sequence). The CDR3 extends over 15 amino acids. Losses at the gene ends were 1 base for V and 8 bases for J; bases not matched to a gene: 6. The CDR3, as DNA: TGTGCCAGCAGCTTAGTAGCGGGAGTGGGCGATGAGCAGTTCTTC. Encoded protein: CASSLVAGVGDEQFF.

The rearrangement links TRBV28 to TRBJ2-7, with 14 bases aligning to TRBD2. The germline V gene has CDR1 MDHEN and CDR2 SYDVKM. J gave up 3 bases and V 5 bases, and 6 bases lay outside the gene matches. CDR3 length equals 16 residues. CDR3 DNA sequence: TGTGCCAGCAGTCTGGGGACTAGCGGGAGAAACTACGAGCAGTACTTC. It yields the protein CASSLGTSGRNYEQYF. Complete variable domain (other parts from reference TRBV28 and TRBJ2-7): DVKVTQSSRYLVKRTGEKVFLECVQDMDHENMFWYRQDPGLGLRLIYFSYDVKMKEKGDIPEGYSVSREKKERFSLILESASTNQTSMYLCASSLGTSGRNYEQYFGPGTRLTVT.

This sequence joins TRBV19 and TRBJ2-1; D is perhaps TRBD1 (5 bases). Trimming left V 3 bases short and J 4 bases short, with 22 bases between. The CDR3 extends over 18 amino acids. Germline CDR1 and CDR2: LNHDA and SQIVND (reference sequence). The CDR3 DNA follows: TGTGCCAGTAGTATGGCAGGGCCAATTTCGTATTCATACAATGAGCAGTTCTTC. This codes for CASSMAGPISYSYNEQFF. The full variable domain, rest sourced from reference TRBV19 and TRBJ2-1, is DGGITQSPKYLFRKEGQNVTLSCEQNLNHDAMYWYRQDPGQGLRLIYYSQIVNDFQKGDIAEGYSVSREKKESFPLTVTSAQKNPTAFYLCASSMAGPISYSYNEQFFGPGTRLTVL.

This chain joins TRBV27 and TRBJ2-1; D ambiguous. V shed 6 bases and J shed 2 bases, with 20 bases lying between them. This CDR3 is built from 17 residues. Per germline, CDR1 MNHEY and CDR2 SMNVEV (reference sequence). CDR3 nucleotide sequence: TGTGCCAGCAGCCCCTCCCCGGGCGGAATTACCTACAATGAGCAGTTCTTC. It specifies CASSPSPGGITYNEQFF.

A single count supports this clone. The rearrangement joins TRBV19 to TRBJ2-7, with 9 bases matching TRBD1. This CDR3 spans 16 amino acids. CDR1 LNHDA and CDR2 SQIVND come from the germline V gene (reference sequence). Trimming took 6 bases from V and 3 from J; bases not matched to a gene: 12. The CDR3 DNA reads TGTGCCAGTAGCCGGGGTCGGGCGGGACAGGGCTACGAGCAGTACTTC. Amino acid sequence: CASSRGRAGQGYEQYF.

This chain uses TRBV5-4 with TRBJ2-1; 7 nucleotides match TRBD2. V lost 0 bases and J lost 7; bases outside the gene matches: 7. The germline CDR1 and CDR2 sequences are SGHNT and YYREEE (reference sequence). The CDR3 is 15 residues long. The CDR3 sequence: CASSLEAGSWNEQFF. The CDR3 bases are TGTGCCAGCAGCTTGGAAGCGGGATCCTGGAATGAGCAGTTCTTC.

Here the CDR3 DNA reads TGTGCCAGCAGCACCACTAGCGGGAGGGCCACTCACAATGAGCAGTTCTTC. This codes for CASSTTSGRATHNEQFF. V and J are TRBV5-6 and TRBJ2-1, with 13 bases that match TRBD2. Germline CDR1 is SGHDT and CDR2 is YYEEEE. This CDR3 is 17 amino acids long. Trimming took 4 bases from V and 5 from J; bases not matched to a gene: 9. Full variable domain (outside the CDR3, taken from reference TRBV5-6 and TRBJ2-1): DAGVTQSPTHLIKTRGQQVTLRCSPKSGHDTVSWYQQALGQGPQFIFQYYEEEERQRGNFPDRFSGHQFPNYSSELNVNALLLGDSALYLCASSTTSGRATHNEQFFGPGTRLTVL.

The chain joins TRBV27 to TRBJ2-7; TRBD2 might be the D (5 bases). Germline lookup yields CDR1 MNHEY and CDR2 SMNVEV (reference sequence). This CDR3 region has 15 residues. Deletions cut 4 bases from V and 1 base from J, with 14 bases between. The DNA of the CDR3 is TGTGCCAGCAGTTCCCCCATTCGGGGATCCTACGAGCAGTACTTC. It yields the protein CASSSPIRGSYEQYF.

The chain is built from TRBV5-1 and TRBJ2-7; D unresolved. CDR1 and CDR2 from the germline V gene are SGHRS and YFSETQ. V lost 0 bases and J lost 2, with 12 bases in between. The CDR3 loop spans 15 amino acids. CDR3 loop: CASSLGAAHPYEQYF. The CDR3 bases are TGCGCCAGCAGCTTGGGGGCGGCACACCCCTACGAGCAGTACTTC.

This rearrangement joins TRBV11-2 to TRBJ2-7, with 9 nucleotides matching TRBD2. The CDR3 contains 15 residues. The V and J ends lost 3 bases and 2 bases, in that order; junction bases with no gene match: 5. In germline, CDR1 is SGHAT, CDR2 FQNNGV. In DNA form, the CDR3 reads TGTGCCAGCAGCTTCGAACTAGCGGGCGCCTACGAGCAGTACTTC. Encoded protein: CASSFELAGAYEQYF.

V gene TRBV28 combines with J gene TRBJ2-1; no reliable D call. Looked up from germline, CDR1 is MDHEN and CDR2 is SYDVKM. Trimming took off 4 bases at V and 7 bases at J, with 8 bases between the two ends. The CDR3 contains 12 residues. The CDR3 DNA is TGTGCCAGCAGTTCACCTACGAATGAGCAGTTCTTC. Protein: CASSSPTNEQFF.

The chain recombines TRBV5-1 with TRBJ2-3; TRBD1 is a possible D gene (6 bases). Germline V lookup: CDR1 SGHRS, CDR2 YFSETQ. Trimming removed 3 bases from V and 0 bases from J, with 8 bases in between. The CDR3 covers 14 residues. As DNA, the CDR3 is TGCGCCAGCAGCTACAGGGAGAGCACAGATACGCAGTATTTT. This gives the protein CASSYRESTDTQYF.

The chain links TRBV7-9 to TRBJ2-2, with a possible D match to TRBD1 (6 bases). Trimming removed 4 bases from V and 6 bases from J, with 9 bases in between. CDR1 and CDR2 (germline): SEHNR, FQNEAQ (reference sequence). This CDR3 is 13 amino acids long. CDR3 protein: CASSSQGSGELFF. The CDR3 DNA sequence: TGTGCCAGCAGCTCCCAGGGGTCCGGGGAGCTGTTTTTT.

This clone was seen a single time. The V call is TRBV5-1, the J call TRBJ1-3, with TRBD1 identical over 7 bases. After removal of 3 bases from V and 5 bases from J, the junction contained 11 bases not matched to a gene. CDR3 length: 16 amino acids. The germline gives CDR1 SGHRS, CDR2 YFSETQ. CDR3 loop: CASSSTGIVGRNTIYF. DNA of the CDR3: TGCGCCAGCAGCTCGACAGGGATTGTCGGAAGAAACACCATATATTTT.